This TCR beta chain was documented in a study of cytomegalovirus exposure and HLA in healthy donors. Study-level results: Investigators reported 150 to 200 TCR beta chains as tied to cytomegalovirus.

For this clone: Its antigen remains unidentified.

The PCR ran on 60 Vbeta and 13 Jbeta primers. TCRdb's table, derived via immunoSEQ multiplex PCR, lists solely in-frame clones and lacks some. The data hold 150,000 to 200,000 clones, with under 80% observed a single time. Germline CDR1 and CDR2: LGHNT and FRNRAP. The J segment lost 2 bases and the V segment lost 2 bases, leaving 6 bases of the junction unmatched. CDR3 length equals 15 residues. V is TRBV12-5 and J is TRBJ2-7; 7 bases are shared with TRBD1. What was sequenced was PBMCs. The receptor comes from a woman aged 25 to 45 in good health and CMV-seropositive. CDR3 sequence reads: CASGLPSGGPYEQYF. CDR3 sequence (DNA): TGTGCTAGTGGTTTGCCTTCAGGGGGTCCCTACGAGCAGTACTTC. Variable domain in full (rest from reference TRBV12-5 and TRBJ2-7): DARVTQTPRHKVTEMGQEVTMRCQPILGHNTVFWYRQTMMQGLELLAYFRNRAPLDDSGMPKDRFSAEMPDATLATLKIQPSEPRDSAVYFCASGLPSGGPYEQYFGPGTRLTVT.